Below are 25 T cell receptor beta chains sequenced from a single sample in a study of cytomegalovirus exposure and HLA in healthy donors. PCR involved 60 Vbeta and 13 Jbeta primers. Only in-frame clones appear in the TCRdb table, and some are missing; sequencing was by immunoSEQ multiplex PCR. There are roughly 160,000 clones in the sample; 77% occur only once, and approximately 1.8% lies in the top ten. Sequencing input: PBMCs. The receptors derive from a woman younger than 45 in good health and CMV-seronegative.

V and J are TRBV9 and TRBJ2-5; the match to TRBD2 covers 7 bases. The V gene's germline CDR1 is SGDLS and CDR2 YYNGEE. This CDR3 has 15 residues. J lost 4 bases, V lost 2 bases, and 8 bases had no gene match. CDR3 bases: TGTGCCAGCAGCGTCACCGGGACTATGGGAGAGACCCAGTACTTC. The encoded protein is CASSVTGTMGETQYF.

V gene TRBV29-1 combines with J gene TRBJ1-2; unclear D gene. The V gene lost 3 bases and the J gene lost 1 base, with 3 bases spanning the gap. Germline values: CDR1 SQVTM, CDR2 ANQGSEA. The CDR3 is 11 residues long. CDR3 in DNA: TGCAGCGTTGAGAGTAACTATGGCTACACCTTC. Its translation: CSVESNYGYTF.

The chain combines TRBV5-1 with TRBJ2-1; 10 nucleotides line up with TRBD2. Germline V gene data show CDR1 as SGHRS and CDR2 as YFSETQ. With 0 bases clipped from V and 10 bases from J, the junction kept 10 bases outside the gene matches. CDR3 length equals 16 residues. The CDR3: CASSLVASGRSGEQFF. CDR3 DNA: TGCGCCAGCAGCTTGGTAGCTAGCGGGAGATCGGGGGAGCAGTTCTTC.

The chain links TRBV11-1 to TRBJ2-4; possibly TRBD1 for D (5 bases). This CDR3 is 18 amino acids long. The V gene lost 4 bases and the J gene lost 0 bases, with 19 bases spanning the gap. CDR1 and CDR2 from the germline V gene are SGHAT and FQDESV (reference sequence). CDR3 sequence: CASSSGIDSLIAKNIQYF. The CDR3 bases are TGTGCCAGCAGCTCCGGTATAGACAGCCTGATAGCCAAAAACATTCAGTACTTC.

The chain has TRBV5-1 and TRBJ2-1; 8 bases agree with TRBD2. The CDR3 is 14 residues long. Germline V gene sequence: CDR1 SGHRS, CDR2 YFSETQ. V shed 2 bases, J shed 8 bases, and the junction held 6 bases outside the gene matches. CDR3 protein: CASSFGGAWDEQFF. CDR3 sequence (DNA): TGCGCCAGCAGCTTCGGGGGGGCGTGGGATGAGCAGTTCTTC.

The chain combines TRBV4-3 with TRBJ2-7; 8 positions match TRBD2. The CDR3 consists of 14 residues. Per the germline V gene, CDR1 is LGHNA and CDR2 is YSLEER. V was pared by 4 bases and J by 2 bases, with 4 bases of the junction left unmatched. CDR3 region: CASSPSGLAYEQYF. The CDR3 DNA reads TGCGCCAGCAGCCCGTCGGGACTAGCCTACGAGCAGTACTTC.

This clone was detected only a few times. The V gene is TRBV9, the J gene TRBJ1-1; 8 bases line up with TRBD1. From germline, CDR1 is SGDLS and CDR2 YYNGEE. V was clipped by 4 bases and J by 4 bases; unmatched bases: 9. The CDR3 length is 15 residues. CDR3 in amino acids: CASSPRQGYGTEAFF. Here the CDR3 DNA reads TGTGCCAGCAGCCCCCGACAGGGGTACGGCACTGAAGCTTTCTTT.

This clone appeared a single time. The rearrangement uses TRBV4-2 and TRBJ2-7, with D tentatively TRBD1 (5 bases). The V gene's germline CDR1 is LGHNA and CDR2 YNFKEQ. This CDR3 contains 18 residues. V lost 0 bases to trimming and J lost 0 bases, with 18 bases between them. The CDR3 DNA reads TGTGCCAGCAGCCAAGATCTAGGACACCAAAGCCGCTCCTACGAGCAGTACTTC. It specifies CASSQDLGHQSRSYEQYF.

This chain links TRBV5-6 with TRBJ2-1, with 11 bases that match TRBD1. The CDR3 is 13 residues long. V lost 5 bases and J lost 7; bases outside the gene matches: 2. Germline-derived CDR1 and CDR2 are SGHDT and YYEEEE. The CDR3 DNA reads as TGTGCCAGCAGGGGGACAGGGGGAAATGAGCAGTTCTTC. Its protein product is CASRGTGGNEQFF.

This sequence joins TRBV27 and TRBJ1-2; maybe TRBD1 (5 bases). The germline V and J ends were trimmed by 3 bases and 2 bases, with 13 bases remaining between them. CDR1 and CDR2 from the germline V gene are MNHEY and SMNVEV (reference sequence). CDR3 length equals 15 residues. In nucleotides, the CDR3 is TGTGCCAGCAGTTTTACGGGGGAAGGGAACTATGGCTACACCTTC. It specifies CASSFTGEGNYGYTF.

This clone was observed a handful of times. The rearrangement links TRBV5-1 to TRBJ2-7; D might be TRBD2 (7 bases). Germline V gene data show CDR1 as SGHRS and CDR2 as YFSETQ. The ends were cut back, 1 base at V and 5 bases at J, with 13 bases in the middle. The CDR3 spans 14 residues. CDR3 sequence reads: CASSLLQGTNEQYF. DNA for the CDR3: TGCGCCAGCAGCTTGTTGCAGGGGACTAACGAGCAGTACTTC.

This clone was recorded only once. The J gene is TRBJ1-4, the V gene TRBV4-1; a possible D gene is TRBD1 (6 bases). The germline V gene has CDR1 MGHRA and CDR2 YSYEKL. This CDR3 region has 17 residues. V lost 4 bases and J 5 bases, leaving 20 bases between the germline ends. The DNA for the CDR3 is TGCGCCAGCAGCCTCCGGGACAACCCTCTCCGGAATGAAAAACTGTTTTTT. Protein product: CASSLRDNPLRNEKLFF.

The CDR3, as DNA: TGTGCCAGCAGCATACAGAATGTGTATGAGCAGTTCTTC. The encoded protein is CASSIQNVYEQFF. This chain links TRBV7-2 with TRBJ2-1; D is uncertain. CDR3 length equals 13 residues. With 5 bases removed from V and 8 bases from J, the gap between germline ends came to 13 bases. Germline CDR1 SGHTA, CDR2 FQGNSA.

V gene TRBV10-3 combines with J gene TRBJ2-1; tentatively, D is TRBD2 (6 bases). V was shortened by 0 bases and J by 8 bases, with 14 bases between the two germline ends. This CDR3 has 15 residues. Per the germline V gene, CDR1 is ENHRY and CDR2 is SYGVKD. The CDR3 coding sequence is TGTGCCATCAGTGAGTCAACGGGAGCGGGCGATGAGCAGTTCTTC. This encodes CAISESTGAGDEQFF.

This sequence joins TRBV6-5 and TRBJ1-1; 7 bases agree with TRBD1. The germline CDR1 and CDR2 sequences are MNHEY and SVGAGI. The CDR3 has 14 residues. V dropped 6 bases and J dropped 1; count of bases not matched to a gene: 5. The CDR3 bases are TGTGCCAGCAGGCCGAGACAGGGGAACACTGAAGCTTTCTTT. It encodes CASRPRQGNTEAFF.

The gene calls are TRBV2 and TRBJ2-2, with D possibly matching TRBD1 (6 bases). In germline, CDR1 is SNHLY, CDR2 FYNNEI. The CDR3 contains 12 residues. V was cut by 8 bases and J by 6 bases, with 10 bases left in between. The CDR3 DNA reads TGTGCCAGCCGCACAGGGTCCGGGGAGCTGTTTTTT. Translating gives CASRTGSGELFF.

J is TRBJ2-7 and V is TRBV15, with D possibly matching TRBD1 (8 bases). The length of the CDR3 is 19 residues. Germline V gene data show CDR1 as LNHNV and CDR2 as YYDKDF (reference sequence). V shed 1 base and J shed 5 bases, with 27 bases lying between them. The CDR3 nucleotides read TGTGCCACCAGCAGAGGATCGACAGGGGAGGGACTACCGTCTAACGAGCAGTACTTC. Its translation is CATSRGSTGEGLPSNEQYF.

The chain carries TRBV29-1 and TRBJ1-1; D might be TRBD1 (5 bases). Trimming removed 6 bases at V and 4 bases at J, with 9 bases between. The CDR3 sequence is 11 residues long. CDR1 is SQVTM, CDR2 ANQGSEA, per germline. As DNA, the CDR3 is TGCAGCGTAGCGGGGGTCACTGAAGCTTTCTTT. It yields the protein CSVAGVTEAFF.

The gene calls are TRBV30 and TRBJ1-2; a weak D match, TRBD1 (6 bases). V was clipped by 3 bases and J by 5 bases, with 10 bases between them. The germline V gene has CDR1 GTSNPN and CDR2 SVGIG (reference sequence). The CDR3 covers 12 residues. The CDR3 region has the DNA TGTGCCTGGAGCGGAGGACAGTATGGCTACACCTTC. It specifies CAWSGGQYGYTF.

The V and J genes are TRBV6-1 and TRBJ1-2, with TRBD1 matching 10 bases. V shed 9 bases, J shed 8 bases, and the junction held 12 bases outside the gene matches. CDR1 and CDR2 from the germline V gene are MNHNS and SASEGT. This CDR3 has 14 residues. DNA for the CDR3: TGTGCCAGTAACGTACCCGGGACAGGGGAAGGCTACACCTTC. Translation: CASNVPGTGEGYTF.

The CDR3 DNA is TGCAGCGTCGGGGGACTAGCGGGGTCGTACGAGCAGTACTTC. Protein sequence: CSVGGLAGSYEQYF. The chain is built from TRBV29-1 and TRBJ2-7; 13 nucleotides match TRBD2. CDR1 and CDR2 from the germline V gene are SQVTM and ANQGSEA. The V gene end was trimmed by 6 bases and the J gene end by 4 bases; junction bases not matched to a gene: 6. The CDR3 contains 14 residues.

The chain is built from TRBV11-3 and TRBJ2-1, with a possible D match to TRBD2 (6 bases). Per germline, CDR1 SGHNT and CDR2 YENEEA. The CDR3 has 14 residues. V dropped 4 bases and J dropped 4 bases, with 11 bases sitting between them. CDR3 region: CASSSRDSYNEQFF. The CDR3 DNA follows: TGTGCCAGCAGCTCGAGGGACTCTTACAATGAGCAGTTCTTC.

The chain uses TRBV2 and TRBJ2-4; a possible D gene is TRBD2 (7 bases). Between the trimmed V and J ends, which lost 2 bases and 3 bases, there was a span of 17 bases. The CDR3 is made up of 17 amino acids. CDR1 is SNHLY, CDR2 FYNNEI, per germline. CDR3 protein: CASSEYGGGGDKNIQYF. CDR3 sequence (DNA): TGTGCCAGCAGTGAATATGGGGGAGGGGGAGACAAAAACATTCAGTACTTC.

The chain links TRBV10-3 to TRBJ1-6; a weak D match, TRBD1 (5 bases). Germline V gives CDR1 ENHRY, CDR2 SYGVKD. V shed 0 bases and J shed 0 bases, with 9 bases lying between them. The length of the CDR3 is 17 residues. The chain's CDR3 is CAISESQVNSYNSPLHF. The CDR3 DNA reads TGTGCCATCAGTGAGTCACAGGTTAACTCCTATAATTCACCCCTCCACTTT.

The chain is built from TRBV28 and TRBJ2-3, with 10 positions matching TRBD2. In germline, CDR1 is MDHEN, CDR2 SYDVKM. The CDR3 extends over 17 amino acids. Trimming took 5 bases from V and 9 from J; bases not matched to a gene: 17. Written as DNA, the CDR3 is TGTGCCAGCAGTGACCTACTAGCGGGAATCGGTACGGACACGCAGTATTTT. Translated: CASSDLLAGIGTDTQYF.